The rows below give T cell receptor beta chains drawn from one sample of a study of T cell repertoires in cytomegalovirus infection. Each CDR3 protein is one row after TCRdb ran MiXCR on the reads. The sample yields about 230,000 distinct CDR3 sequences, roughly 22% seen once. The sequenced material came from CD8+ T cells from PBMCs. Receptors were obtained from a human donor in good health (CMV status not recorded). Some clones in this sample may be carry-over from other donors' samples. The CDR3 runs from the conserved cysteine through the conserved F or W. The D gene is left open where the match is weak. The size of a clone is reported for some rows only, either as once, few or many, or as a class for expanded clones.

abundance: .
j_gene: TRBJ1-2
v_gene: TRBV23-1
d_gene: TRBD1
CDR3nt: TGCGCCAGCACCCCCGGGACAGGGATGGTTGGCTACACCTTC
CDR3aa: CASTPGTGMVGYTF

abundance: .
j_gene: TRBJ2-5
v_gene: TRBV6-8
d_gene: TRBD2
CDR3nt: TGTGCCAGCAGTTACTCGTCTAGCGGGGGGTCCGAAGAGACCCAGTACTTC
CDR3aa: CASSYSSSGGSEETQYF

abundance: .
j_gene: TRBJ2-3
v_gene: TRBV29-1
d_gene: .
CDR3nt: TGCGGGGAGGGGGGTTCAGATACGCAGTATTTT
CDR3aa: CGEGGSDTQYF

abundance: .
j_gene: TRBJ2-1
v_gene: TRBV7-9
d_gene: TRBD2
CDR3nt: TGTGCCAGCAGCTGGTCAGCGGGGGGCAAGGACGAGCAGTTCTTC
CDR3aa: CASSWSAGGKDEQFF

abundance: .
j_gene: TRBJ2-7
v_gene: TRBV29-1
d_gene: TRBD2
CDR3nt: TGCAGCGTAACGGGGGGGGAGGAGCACGAGCAGTACTTC
CDR3aa: CSVTGGEEHEQYF

abundance: many
j_gene: TRBJ1-2
v_gene: TRBV12-3/TRBV12-4
d_gene: TRBD1
CDR3nt: TGTGCCAGCAGCCCACAGGGGGCTGGCTATGGCTACACCTTC
CDR3aa: CASSPQGAGYGYTF

abundance: .
j_gene: TRBJ2-1
v_gene: TRBV14
d_gene: .
CDR3nt: TGTGCCAGCAGCCAATGGCTAGAGGCCTACAATGAGCAGTTCTTC
CDR3aa: CASSQWLEAYNEQFF

abundance: .
j_gene: TRBJ1-1
v_gene: TRBV14
d_gene: TRBD1
CDR3nt: TGTGTCACGAAAATGGCAGGGGGTTCTGAAGCTTTCTTT
CDR3aa: CVTKMAGGSEAFF

abundance: .
j_gene: TRBJ2-7
v_gene: TRBV7-9
d_gene: .
CDR3nt: TGTGCCAGCAGCTTAGGGATGGGCCAGATCGACGAGCAGTACTTC
CDR3aa: CASSLGMGQIDEQYF

abundance: many
j_gene: TRBJ1-1
v_gene: TRBV10-3
d_gene: .
CDR3nt: TGTGCCACCACCGACCAGATGAACACTGAAGCTTTCTTT
CDR3aa: CATTDQMNTEAFF

abundance: .
j_gene: TRBJ2-7
v_gene: TRBV6-1
d_gene: .
CDR3nt: TGTGCCACCCAAGCGGGCGACTCCTACGAGCAGTACTTC
CDR3aa: CATQAGDSYEQYF

abundance: .
j_gene: TRBJ1-4
v_gene: TRBV4-1
d_gene: .
CDR3nt: TGCGCCAGCAGCCAACTTATCGGTGCAGAAAAACTGTTTTTT
CDR3aa: CASSQLIGAEKLFF

abundance: many
j_gene: TRBJ2-2
v_gene: TRBV7-2
d_gene: TRBD2
CDR3nt: TGTGCCAGCAGCCCGACTAGCGGGGGGGTTTATACCGGGGAGCTGTTTTTT
CDR3aa: CASSPTSGGVYTGELFF

abundance: few
j_gene: TRBJ2-1
v_gene: TRBV7-2
d_gene: TRBD2
CDR3nt: TGTGCCAGCAGCTCCCCCCCGGGGACTAGCGGGGGGGCCGGCTACAATGAGCAGTTCTTC
CDR3aa: CASSSPPGTSGGAGYNEQFF

abundance: many
j_gene: TRBJ1-1
v_gene: TRBV10-2
d_gene: .
CDR3nt: TGCGCCAGCAGTGAAGCAAAGTGGGGGGGCCCTTTGAACACTGAAGCTTTCTTT
CDR3aa: CASSEAKWGGPLNTEAFF

abundance: many
j_gene: TRBJ1-6
v_gene: TRBV12-3/TRBV12-4
d_gene: TRBD1
CDR3nt: TGTGCCAGCAGCCCACAGGGGGCGAATTCACCCCTCCACTTT
CDR3aa: CASSPQGANSPLHF

abundance: .
j_gene: TRBJ2-1
v_gene: TRBV20-1
d_gene: TRBD1
CDR3nt: TGCAGTGCTAGAGATCGGGACAGGGCCCCGGATGAGCAGTTCTTC
CDR3aa: CSARDRDRAPDEQFF

abundance: many
j_gene: TRBJ1-5
v_gene: TRBV7-8
d_gene: .
CDR3nt: TGTGCCAGCAGCTTAGTCCCCAATCAGCCCCAGCATTTT
CDR3aa: CASSLVPNQPQHF

abundance: .
j_gene: TRBJ2-7
v_gene: TRBV6-2/TRBV6-3
d_gene: TRBD1
CDR3nt: TGTGCCAGCAGTTACTCCCGACAGGGATCCGTCGAGCAGTACTTC
CDR3aa: CASSYSRQGSVEQYF

abundance: many
j_gene: TRBJ1-5
v_gene: TRBV5-1
d_gene: .
CDR3nt: TGCGCCAGCAGCTTGGGACAGAACAATCAGCCCCAGCATTTT
CDR3aa: CASSLGQNNQPQHF

abundance: .
j_gene: TRBJ1-5
v_gene: TRBV2
d_gene: .
CDR3nt: TGTGCCAGCAGGGTGGGGTTTTCTCAGCCCCAGCATTTT
CDR3aa: CASRVGFSQPQHF

abundance: .
j_gene: TRBJ2-7
v_gene: TRBV13
d_gene: .
CDR3nt: TGTGCCAGCAGTAGCTCACAATTCTCCTACGAGCAGTACTTC
CDR3aa: CASSSSQFSYEQYF

abundance: few
j_gene: TRBJ2-7
v_gene: TRBV28
d_gene: .
CDR3nt: TGTGCCAGCAGTTTATTATTGGGTTTAAGCCCCTACGAGCAGTACTTC
CDR3aa: CASSLLLGLSPYEQYF

abundance: many
j_gene: TRBJ2-6
v_gene: TRBV7-2
d_gene: .
CDR3nt: TGTGCCAGCAGCCAGTGGGGGGCCAACGTCCTGACTTTC
CDR3aa: CASSQWGANVLTF

abundance: .
j_gene: TRBJ2-1
v_gene: TRBV7-3
d_gene: TRBD1
CDR3nt: TGTGCCAGCAGAACGACAGGGGGCCCCTACAATGAGCAGTTCTTC
CDR3aa: CASRTTGGPYNEQFF

abundance: few
j_gene: TRBJ2-5
v_gene: TRBV20-1
d_gene: .
CDR3nt: TGCAGTGCTCGCGGGCGCAACCAAGAGACCCAGTACTTC
CDR3aa: CSARGRNQETQYF

abundance: many
j_gene: TRBJ1-2
v_gene: TRBV12-3/TRBV12-4
d_gene: .
CDR3nt: TGTGCCAGCAGACTGGGAGGAGATAACTATGGCTACACCTTC
CDR3aa: CASRLGGDNYGYTF

abundance: few
j_gene: TRBJ2-5
v_gene: TRBV12-3/TRBV12-4
d_gene: TRBD2
CDR3nt: TGTGCCAGCAGTGGCGGGGGAGTGGAGACCCAGTACTTC
CDR3aa: CASSGGGVETQYF

abundance: .
j_gene: TRBJ2-1
v_gene: TRBV7-2
d_gene: .
CDR3nt: TGTGCCAGCAGCGAATACGGGGGGCCTAGCAATGAGCAGTTCTTC
CDR3aa: CASSEYGGPSNEQFF

abundance: many
j_gene: TRBJ2-1
v_gene: TRBV6-5
d_gene: .
CDR3nt: TGTGCCAGCAGTTACTCGGACGGAATCTACAATGAGCAGTTCTTC
CDR3aa: CASSYSDGIYNEQFF

abundance: few
j_gene: TRBJ1-1
v_gene: TRBV5-4
d_gene: TRBD1
CDR3nt: TGTGCCAGCAGCTTTACCGGGACAGGGGCCACTGAAGCTTTCTTT
CDR3aa: CASSFTGTGATEAFF

abundance: .
j_gene: TRBJ2-1
v_gene: TRBV27
d_gene: TRBD1
CDR3nt: TGTGCCAGCAGTTGGACAGGGGGCGCCTACAATGAGCAGTTCTTC
CDR3aa: CASSWTGGAYNEQFF

abundance: .
j_gene: TRBJ2-1
v_gene: TRBV12-3/TRBV12-4
d_gene: TRBD2
CDR3nt: TGTGCCAGCAGTTTATTGCGGGAGCCATACAATGAGCAGTTCTTC
CDR3aa: CASSLLREPYNEQFF

abundance: many
j_gene: TRBJ1-6
v_gene: TRBV7-2
d_gene: .
CDR3nt: TGTGCCAGCAGCTTAGCGCCCGGGGTGGGTTCACCCCTCCACTTT
CDR3aa: CASSLAPGVGSPLHF

abundance: .
j_gene: TRBJ1-4
v_gene: TRBV7-2
d_gene: .
CDR3nt: TGTGCCAGCAGCTCGGGACATAAGAATGAAAAACTGTTTTTT
CDR3aa: CASSSGHKNEKLFF

abundance: .
j_gene: TRBJ1-5
v_gene: TRBV6-2/TRBV6-3
d_gene: .
CDR3nt: TGTGCCAGCAGTTACGGTCTGGATCAGCCCCAGCATTTT
CDR3aa: CASSYGLDQPQHF

abundance: few
j_gene: TRBJ1-5
v_gene: TRBV7-9
d_gene: TRBD1
CDR3nt: TGTGCCAGCAGCTTATCGCCAGGGGGGAGCAATCAGCCCCAGCATTTT
CDR3aa: CASSLSPGGSNQPQHF

abundance: once
j_gene: TRBJ2-1
v_gene: TRBV12-3/TRBV12-4
d_gene: .
CDR3nt: TGTGCCAGCAGTTTTGTGGGGGGGCAGTACAATGAGCAGTTCTTC
CDR3aa: CASSFVGGQYNEQFF

abundance: few
j_gene: TRBJ2-3
v_gene: TRBV28
d_gene: .
CDR3nt: TGTGCCAGCAGCCCCTACATGGATACGCAGTATTTT
CDR3aa: CASSPYMDTQYF

abundance: .
j_gene: TRBJ2-3
v_gene: TRBV4-1
d_gene: .
CDR3nt: TGCGCCAGCAGCCAAGATAAGAGGGGCACAGATACGCAGTATTTT
CDR3aa: CASSQDKRGTDTQYF

abundance: .
j_gene: TRBJ1-3
v_gene: TRBV29-1
d_gene: .
CDR3nt: TGCAGCGTTGGTTTAGGGACTGGAAACACCATATATTTT
CDR3aa: CSVGLGTGNTIYF

abundance: many
j_gene: TRBJ2-1
v_gene: TRBV7-6
d_gene: .
CDR3nt: TGTGCCAGCAGCTCTATTAGGGACACTAATGAGCAGTTCTTC
CDR3aa: CASSSIRDTNEQFF

abundance: few
j_gene: TRBJ2-3
v_gene: TRBV27
d_gene: .
CDR3nt: TGTGCCAGCAGTCCAAGCGTGACAGATACGCAGTATTTT
CDR3aa: CASSPSVTDTQYF

abundance: .
j_gene: TRBJ1-3
v_gene: TRBV4-1
d_gene: TRBD1
CDR3nt: TGCGCCAGCAGCCAAGGCCCGGGGACAGGGAACACCATATATTTT
CDR3aa: CASSQGPGTGNTIYF

abundance: few
j_gene: TRBJ2-1
v_gene: TRBV27
d_gene: TRBD1
CDR3nt: TGTGCCAGCAGCCCTACAGGGGAATATACCTACAATGAGCAGTTCTTC
CDR3aa: CASSPTGEYTYNEQFF

abundance: few
j_gene: TRBJ1-2
v_gene: TRBV20-1
d_gene: .
CDR3nt: TGCAGTGCTAGAGCTAACTATGGCTACACCTTC
CDR3aa: CSARANYGYTF

abundance: .
j_gene: TRBJ2-5
v_gene: TRBV27
d_gene: TRBD2
CDR3nt: TGTGCCAGCAGTTTATCGGCTAGCGGGGGGGGACTCCAAGAGACCCAGTACTTC
CDR3aa: CASSLSASGGGLQETQYF

abundance: .
j_gene: TRBJ2-7
v_gene: TRBV7-3
d_gene: TRBD1
CDR3nt: TGTACCAGCAGCCCGGACAGGGGCTACGAGCAGTACTTC
CDR3aa: CTSSPDRGYEQYF

abundance: .
j_gene: TRBJ2-5
v_gene: TRBV28
d_gene: .
CDR3nt: TGTGCCAGCAGTTTCCGTGCCTACCTCCTCCTCCAGTACTTC
CDR3aa: CASSFRAYLLLQYF

abundance: many
j_gene: TRBJ2-7
v_gene: TRBV12-3/TRBV12-4
d_gene: .
CDR3nt: TGTGCCAGCAGTTTAGACAAATACGAGCAGTACTTC
CDR3aa: CASSLDKYEQYF

abundance: few
j_gene: TRBJ2-1
v_gene: TRBV6-2/TRBV6-3
d_gene: TRBD2
CDR3nt: TGTGCCAGCAGTCTTCTAGCGGGGGGACCACCCTCCTACAATGAGCAGTTCTTC
CDR3aa: CASSLLAGGPPSYNEQFF

abundance: .
j_gene: TRBJ2-1
v_gene: TRBV15
d_gene: TRBD2
CDR3nt: TGTGCCACCAGCGGACGACTAGCGGGGGACAATGAGCAGTTCTTC
CDR3aa: CATSGRLAGDNEQFF

abundance: many
j_gene: TRBJ1-2
v_gene: TRBV7-9
d_gene: TRBD1
CDR3nt: TGTGCCAGCAGCTCACAAACAGGGGTCGGCTACACCTTC
CDR3aa: CASSSQTGVGYTF

abundance: few
j_gene: TRBJ1-5
v_gene: TRBV20-1
d_gene: .
CDR3nt: TGCAGTGCTAGTCCCGGGAACAATCAGCCCCAGCATTTT
CDR3aa: CSASPGNNQPQHF